This T cell receptor beta chain was captured by sequencing in a study of blood T cell repertoires in COVID-19. About the study: COVID-19 samples from acute and convalescent phases originated in the United States, Italy and Spain. T cells, B-cell-depleted T cells, or PBMCs supplied cDNA or gDNA.

Assay: immunoSEQ multiplex PCR; the TCRdb copy retains only in-frame clones and omits some. The top ten clones hold over 4% of a sample with 400,000 to 550,000 clones, 75% to 90% of them seen once. The CDR3 has 15 amino acids. V lost 5 bases to trimming and J lost 2 bases, with 15 bases between them. Looked up from germline, CDR1 is SEHNR and CDR2 is FQNEAQ (reference sequence). The sequencing sample was made of peripheral blood. The chain is built from TRBV7-9 and TRBJ1-1, with D possibly matching TRBD1 (5 bases). The TCR comes from a woman between 25 and 40 years old with acute or convalescent COVID-19. CDR3 DNA: TGTGCCAGCAGCCCCAGGCAGGGTACAAACACTGAAGCTTTCTTT. Its protein product is CASSPRQGTNTEAFF.